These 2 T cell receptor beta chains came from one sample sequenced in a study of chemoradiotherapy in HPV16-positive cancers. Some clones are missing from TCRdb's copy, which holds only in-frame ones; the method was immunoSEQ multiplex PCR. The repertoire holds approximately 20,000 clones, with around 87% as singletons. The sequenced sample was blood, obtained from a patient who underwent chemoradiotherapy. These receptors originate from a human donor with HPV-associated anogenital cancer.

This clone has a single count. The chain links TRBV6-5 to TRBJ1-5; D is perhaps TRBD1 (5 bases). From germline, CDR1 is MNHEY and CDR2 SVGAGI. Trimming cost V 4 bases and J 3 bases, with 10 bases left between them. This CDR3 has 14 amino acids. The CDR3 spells CASSSPGANQPQHF. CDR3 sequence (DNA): TGTGCCAGCAGTTCCCCCGGGGCCAATCAGCCCCAGCATTTT.

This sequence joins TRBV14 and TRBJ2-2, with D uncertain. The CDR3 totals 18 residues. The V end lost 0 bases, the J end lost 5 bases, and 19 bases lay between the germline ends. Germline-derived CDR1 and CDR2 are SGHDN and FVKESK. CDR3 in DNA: TGTGCCAGCAGCCAAGATCTTGGCGGATCACGCCGGACCGGGGAGCTGTTTTTT. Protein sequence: CASSQDLGGSRRTGELFF.